These 18 T cell receptor beta chains were sequenced from one sample in a study of cytomegalovirus exposure and HLA in healthy donors listed by TCRdb under 2017. Libraries came from the immunoSEQ multiplex PCR assay. Not all clones reach the TCRdb copy of this immuneACCESS table, which keeps in-frame sequences only. Checked studies attribute under half of the gap to unresolved V genes and leave the rest unexplained. For this sample the table gives roughly 190,000 clones, of which roughly 88% were detected only once. The ten largest make up around 1.6% of the sample. Material: PBMCs. The receptors were sampled from a woman aged 18 to 35 in good health and CMV-seronegative.

The chain carries TRBV2 and TRBJ2-2; a weak D match, TRBD2 (5 bases). Germline lookup yields CDR1 SNHLY and CDR2 FYNNEI. CDR3 length equals 14 residues. Trimming cost V 4 bases and J 3 bases, with 9 bases left between them. DNA of the CDR3: TGTGCCAGCAGTGTTCGGCGGGACACCGGGGAGCTGTTTTTT. Amino acids: CASSVRRDTGELFF.

V and J are TRBV10-3 and TRBJ1-1; 7 bases match TRBD1. The CDR3 covers 14 residues. Germline-derived CDR1 and CDR2 are ENHRY and SYGVKD. After removal of 6 bases from V and 4 bases from J, the junction contained 8 bases not matched to a gene. The CDR3 sequence is CAISSRDRFTEAFF. The CDR3 DNA reads as TGTGCCATCAGCTCGCGGGACAGATTCACTGAAGCTTTCTTT.

V gene TRBV5-1 combines with J gene TRBJ2-2, with 13 bases aligning to TRBD2. The CDR3 length is 19 residues. CDR1 is SGHRS and CDR2 is YFSETQ in the germline V gene. V gave up 4 bases and J gave up 1 base; unmatched junction bases: 10. The CDR3 here is CASSMSGTSGKVNTGELFF. CDR3 in DNA: TGCGCCAGCAGCATGTCCGGGACTAGCGGGAAGGTGAACACCGGGGAGCTGTTTTTT.

This chain uses TRBV2 with TRBJ1-3; no definite D call. V was pared by 9 bases and J by 4 bases, with 19 bases between. The CDR3 runs to 15 residues. CDR1 and CDR2 (germline): SNHLY, FYNNEI. DNA for the CDR3: TGTGCCAGGGAGAAAAAGTCATCGGAGGGAAACACCATATATTTT. Translated, it gives CAREKKSSEGNTIYF.

The count of this clone is one. V and J are TRBV5-4 and TRBJ2-3; weak D call: TRBD2 (7 bases). The germline V gene has CDR1 SGHNT and CDR2 YYREEE (reference sequence). Trimming removed 3 bases at V and 0 bases at J, with 11 bases between. The CDR3 extends over 15 amino acids. The CDR3 bases are TGTGCCAGCAGCTCCGGGGGGCCCAGCACAGATACGCAGTATTTT. Protein product: CASSSGGPSTDTQYF.

The chain couples TRBV6-4 to TRBJ2-7, with D possibly TRBD2 on 6 matching bases. The CDR3 totals 13 residues. Germline V CDR1 and CDR2: MRHNA, SNTAGT. Trimming removed 3 bases at V and 5 bases at J, with 11 bases between. Here the CDR3 reads CASSEREFNEQYF. The CDR3 DNA reads as TGTGCCAGCAGTGAACGGGAGTTCAACGAGCAGTACTTC.

This chain links TRBV12-1 with TRBJ2-2; TRBD2 reflects the table's D call only, with no check against the DNA. TRBV12-1 is a pseudogene locus. This CDR3 is built from 16 residues. The CDR3 loop is CASTPREGANTGELFF. CDR3 sequence (DNA): TGTGCCAGCACTCCCCGGGAGGGAGCGAACACCGGGGAGCTGTTTTTT.

This sequence joins TRBV11-2 and TRBJ2-7, with 12 bases matching TRBD2. This CDR3 has 16 residues. Germline lookup yields CDR1 SGHAT and CDR2 FQNNGV. V shed 4 bases and J 3 bases; nucleotides not matched to a gene: 7. The CDR3: CASSSTLAGGNYEQYF. In nucleotides, the CDR3 is TGTGCCAGCAGCTCTACTCTAGCGGGAGGGAACTACGAGCAGTACTTC.

This CDR3 is CASSEGRLTPGARLYGYTF. For the CDR3, the DNA is TGTGCCAGCAGTGAAGGCAGGTTGACGCCAGGGGCTAGGCTCTATGGCTACACCTTC. The rearrangement joins TRBV6-1 to TRBJ1-2; maybe TRBD1 (6 bases). The germline gives CDR1 MNHNS, CDR2 SASEGT. The CDR3 contains 19 residues. V lost 1 base and J 4 bases, leaving 25 bases between the germline ends.

Note on this clone: Other DNA sequences within the sample encode an identical CDR3. The rearrangement joins TRBV5-1 to TRBJ2-1; D might be TRBD2 (5 bases). V dropped 3 bases and J dropped 2 bases, with 9 bases sitting between them. The CDR3 sequence is 14 residues long. The germline CDR1 and CDR2 sequences are SGHRS and YFSETQ. In DNA, the CDR3 is TGCGCCAGCAGCTCCTCCGGGACCTACAATGAGCAGTTCTTC. Amino acid sequence: CASSSSGTYNEQFF.

The chain employs TRBV27 and TRBJ2-5; TRBD1 agrees at 9 bases. V lost 3 bases and J lost 4; bases outside the gene matches: 3. Per the germline V gene, CDR1 is MNHEY and CDR2 is SMNVEV (reference sequence). This CDR3 contains 14 residues. The CDR3: CASSFTGGPETQYF. DNA of the CDR3: TGTGCCAGCAGTTTTACAGGGGGCCCAGAGACCCAGTACTTC.

The chain carries TRBV29-1 and TRBJ1-5, with D uncertain. This CDR3 contains 12 residues. Germline V gene data show CDR1 as SQVTM and CDR2 as ANQGSEA. Trimming cost V 6 bases and J 2 bases, with 8 bases left between them. The CDR3 region has the DNA TGCAGCGTCGGGGATGGCAATCAGCCCCAGCATTTT. It encodes CSVGDGNQPQHF.

This chain links TRBV25-1 with TRBJ2-5, with 8 bases lining up with TRBD1. CDR3 length equals 14 residues. The junction had 6 bases not matched to a gene; V was cut back by 4 bases and J by 5 bases. Germline assignment: CDR1 MGHDK and CDR2 SYGVNS. The CDR3, as DNA: TGTGCCAGCAGTGGGGACAGGAGGTGGGAGACCCAGTACTTC. This codes for CASSGDRRWETQYF. The whole variable domain, filled in from reference TRBV25-1 and TRBJ2-5, reads EADIYQTPRYLVIGTGKKITLECSQTMGHDKMYWYQQDPGMELHLIHYSYGVNSTEKGDLSSESTVSRIRTEHFPLTLESARPSHTSQYLCASSGDRRWETQYFGPGTRLLVL.

This clone has only one observation. The genes are TRBV7-9 and TRBJ2-7, with TRBD1 matching 9 bases. CDR3 length: 15 residues. Per the germline V gene, CDR1 is SEHNR and CDR2 is FQNEAQ (reference sequence). The V gene end was trimmed by 5 bases and the J gene end by 1 base; junction bases not matched to a gene: 6. The CDR3 bases are TGTGCCAGCAGCATTGGGACAGGGAGTTCCTACGAGCAGTACTTC. This encodes CASSIGTGSSYEQYF.

The chain uses TRBV11-3 and TRBJ2-1; tentative D call: TRBD1 (7 bases). V was pared by 0 bases and J by 2 bases, with 11 bases between. The CDR3 consists of 16 residues. The germline gives CDR1 SGHNT, CDR2 YENEEA. The CDR3 region has the DNA TGTGCCAGCAGCTTAGATGGCAGGGGGGCCTACAATGAGCAGTTCTTC. Translating it yields CASSLDGRGAYNEQFF.

This chain links TRBV5-4 with TRBJ2-5; 12 bases agree with TRBD2. V gave up 4 bases and J gave up 4 bases; unmatched junction bases: 8. Germline CDR1 reads SGHNT; CDR2 reads YYREEE (reference sequence). The CDR3 loop spans 16 amino acids. This CDR3 is CASSLTKTSGGETQYF. The CDR3 coding sequence is TGTGCCAGCAGCCTGACTAAGACTAGCGGGGGAGAGACCCAGTACTTC.

This clone was detected only once. The rearrangement links TRBV6-5 to TRBJ1-1; TRBD1 might be the D (5 bases). The germline V gene encodes CDR1 MNHEY and CDR2 SVGAGI. V lost 0 bases and J lost 3, with 11 bases in between. The CDR3 is 15 amino acids. The chain's CDR3 is CASSYSQGGDTEAFF. Here the CDR3 DNA reads TGTGCCAGCAGTTACTCTCAGGGCGGTGACACTGAAGCTTTCTTT.

This chain uses TRBV18 with TRBJ1-2, with D perhaps TRBD1 (5 bases). The CDR3 extends over 16 amino acids. CDR1 is KGHSH, CDR2 LQKENI, per germline. V lost 2 bases, J lost 4 bases, and 17 bases lay in between. The CDR3 reads CASSPSDTRPGYGYTF. For the CDR3, the DNA is TGTGCCAGCTCACCATCGGACACACGACCCGGCTATGGCTACACCTTC.